These T cell receptor beta chains were read from a single sample in a study of T-cell memory formation after mild COVID-19. TCRdb itself ran the 5' RACE reads through MiXCR, one entry per CDR3 protein. The sample yields under 600,000 distinct CDR3 sequences, less than 25% seen once. The sample was PBMCs or a T cell subset sorted from them (not recorded which). The receptor source for this set is an adult woman who had mild COVID-19 (a few samples of this study predate the infection). Cell type and time point are not known. Both conserved end residues are part of each CDR3. A D gene is named only where the DNA matches it firmly. Rows give clone size only sometimes, using once, few, many, or a class for an expanded clone.

NA NA TRBJ2-1 TRBV9 CASSVYGGEQFF TGTGCCAGCAGCGTATATGGAGGTGAGCAGTTCTTC
few TRBD2 TRBJ2-3 TRBV12-3/TRBV12-4 CASSLAHRGGTLDENTQYF TGTGCCAGCAGTTTAGCTCATCGGGGGGGGACCCTCGACGAGAATACGCAGTATTTT
few NA TRBJ2-1 TRBV5-1 CASSVGRLYNEQFF TGCGCCAGCAGCGTAGGACGGTTATACAATGAGCAGTTCTTC
few TRBD2 TRBJ2-3 TRBV9 CASSVGGVAGGVTDTQYF TGTGCCAGCAGCGTAGGGGGCGTGGCGGGGGGAGTCACAGATACGCAGTATTTT
NA TRBD2 TRBJ2-3 TRBV5-1 CASSLGLAGGPTTDTQYF TGCGCCAGCAGCTTGGGACTAGCGGGGGGGCCAACCACAGATACGCAGTATTTT
few NA TRBJ2-7 TRBV7-9 CASSAGQTNYEQYF TGTGCCAGCAGCGCCGGACAGACAAACTACGAGCAGTACTTC
NA TRBD1 TRBJ2-1 TRBV11-2 CASSLVAGQGTQFF TGTGCCAGCAGCTTAGTGGCGGGACAGGGCACGCAGTTCTTC
many TRBD2 TRBJ2-7 TRBV24-1 CATSALSGTTYEQYF TGTGCCACCAGTGCCCTTAGCGGGACGACCTACGAGCAGTACTTC
few TRBD1 TRBJ2-1 TRBV7-8 CASSFLGRGLDEQFF TGTGCCAGCAGCTTCCTGGGCAGGGGGTTAGATGAGCAGTTCTTC
NA NA TRBJ2-7 TRBV11-2 CASSRRVGPPYYEQYF TGTGCCAGCAGCCGAAGGGTGGGGCCTCCTTACTACGAGCAGTACTTC
few NA TRBJ2-1 TRBV4-2 CASSQGKVRGNEQFF TGTGCCAGCAGCCAAGGGAAAGTAAGGGGGAATGAGCAGTTCTTC
many NA TRBJ2-5 TRBV5-1 CASSNPGEETQYF TGCGCCAGCAGCAACCCAGGAGAAGAGACCCAGTACTTC
few NA TRBJ2-2 TRBV7-9 CASSGVFNTGELFF TGTGCCAGCAGCGGGGTGTTCAACACCGGGGAGCTGTTTTTT
few NA TRBJ1-1 TRBV12-3/TRBV12-4 CASSDQGKNTEAFF TGTGCCAGCTCTGATCAGGGCAAGAACACTGAAGCTTTCTTT
NA TRBD2 TRBJ2-1 TRBV24-1 CATSDLPGLAGDEQFF TGTGCCACCAGTGATTTGCCGGGACTAGCGGGAGATGAGCAGTTCTTC
many TRBD1 TRBJ2-6 TRBV7-9 CASSRDRVRSGANVLTF TGTGCCAGCAGCCGGGACAGGGTGCGGTCTGGGGCCAACGTCCTGACTTTC
NA NA TRBJ2-7 TRBV5-1 CASSLDAHRSYEQYF TGCGCCAGCAGCCTGGACGCGCACCGATCCTACGAGCAGTACTTC
few TRBD1 TRBJ2-2 TRBV5-1 CASSPGQGARTGELFF TGCGCCAGCAGTCCGGGACAGGGGGCTCGCACCGGGGAGCTGTTTTTT
many NA TRBJ1-5 TRBV7-9 CASSLGNQPQHF TGTGCCAGCAGCTTAGGGAATCAGCCCCAGCATTTT
NA NA TRBJ1-2 TRBV18 CASSPDSRGADYGYTF TGTGCCAGCTCACCGGACTCCAGGGGTGCGGACTATGGCTACACCTTC
NA NA TRBJ2-3 TRBV28 CASREDSYRDTQYF TGTGCCAGCAGAGAGGACAGCTACAGAGATACGCAGTATTTT
NA NA TRBJ1-5 TRBV5-4 CASSLNGGPGLNQPQHF TGTGCCAGCAGCTTGAACGGGGGCCCAGGTCTAAATCAGCCCCAGCATTTT
few NA TRBJ1-5 TRBV6-5 CASSSLDRSNQPQHF TGTGCCAGCTCTTCCCTGGACAGAAGCAATCAGCCCCAGCATTTT
NA NA TRBJ1-1 TRBV5-6 CASSLDQTVNTEAFF TGTGCCAGCAGCTTGGACCAGACAGTGAACACTGAAGCTTTCTTT
NA NA TRBJ1-1 TRBV6-5 CASSYAGGGMNTEAFF TGTGCCAGCAGTTACGCCGGGGGTGGGATGAACACTGAAGCTTTCTTT
few TRBD1 TRBJ1-1 TRBV12-3/TRBV12-4 CASSYRDRMNTEAFF TGTGCCAGCAGCTATCGGGACAGGATGAACACTGAAGCTTTCTTT
NA TRBD2 TRBJ2-1 TRBV12-3/TRBV12-4 CASSLAGKGNEQFF TGTGCCAGCAGTCTAGCGGGAAAGGGCAATGAGCAGTTCTTC
few NA TRBJ1-2 TRBV5-1 CASSLEGLAGRFGYTF TGCGCCAGCAGCTTGGAAGGGCTTGCCGGTCGTTTTGGCTACACCTTC
few NA TRBJ2-4 TRBV18 CASSPTGGANIQYF TGTGCCAGCTCACCAACGGGGGGCGCAAACATTCAGTACTTC
many TRBD1 TRBJ2-7 TRBV6-6 CASSYSWDRDYYEQYF TGTGCCAGCAGTTACTCTTGGGACAGGGACTACTACGAGCAGTACTTC
few NA TRBJ1-1 TRBV5-1 CASSLTGFAEAFF TGCGCCAGCAGCTTGACCGGGTTCGCTGAAGCTTTCTTT
NA TRBD2 TRBJ2-7 TRBV7-6 CASSEGTSGRSRSYEQYF TGTGCCAGCAGCGAAGGGACTAGCGGGAGGTCCCGCTCCTACGAGCAGTACTTC
NA TRBD1 TRBJ2-2 TRBV12-3/TRBV12-4 CASSFGPYKRQGVNTGELFF TGTGCCAGCAGTTTTGGCCCCTACAAAAGACAGGGGGTCAACACCGGGGAGCTGTTTTTT
few NA TRBJ2-3 TRBV3-1 CASSQANTQYF TGTGCCAGCAGCCAAGCAAATACGCAGTATTTT
few TRBD2 TRBJ2-7 TRBV12-3/TRBV12-4 CASQGTSNFYEQYF TGTGCCAGCCAAGGGACTAGCAACTTCTACGAGCAGTACTTC
many NA TRBJ2-5 TRBV6-1 CASSQGRETQYF TGTGCCAGCAGCCAGGGGAGGGAGACCCAGTACTTC
few NA TRBJ2-2 TRBV4-1 CASSQGTGRTLHTGELFF TGCGCCAGCAGCCAAGGAACAGGGAGAACCCTCCACACCGGGGAGCTGTTTTTT
NA TRBD1 TRBJ2-5 TRBV7-8 CASSRTGTGVFRETQYF TGTGCCAGCAGCAGAACCGGGACAGGGGTTTTTAGGGAGACCCAGTACTTC
NA NA TRBJ2-1 TRBV3-1 CASSLWTSREQFF TGTGCCAGCAGCCTTTGGACTTCGCGTGAGCAGTTCTTC
NA TRBD1 TRBJ2-7 TRBV19 CASSFAAGTGAPYEQYF TGTGCCAGTAGTTTTGCCGCCGGGACAGGGGCTCCCTACGAGCAGTACTTC
NA TRBD1 TRBJ2-3 TRBV5-1 CASSLSGTGGTDTQYF TGCGCCAGCAGCTTGTCCGGGACAGGGGGCACAGATACGCAGTATTTT
NA NA TRBJ2-1 TRBV5-4 CASSLAGGDQFF TGTGCCAGCAGCTTGGCTGGGGGCGATCAGTTCTTC
NA NA TRBJ2-1 TRBV20-1 CSVRGFKRNEQFF TGCAGTGTGAGGGGATTTAAGAGGAATGAGCAGTTCTTC
NA NA TRBJ2-7 TRBV29-1 CSVSPESSYEQYF TGCAGCGTTTCGCCTGAGAGCTCCTACGAGCAGTACTTC
few NA TRBJ1-2 TRBV3-1 CASSQEEGDGYTF TGTGCCAGCAGCCAAGAAGAGGGCGATGGCTACACCTTC
NA NA TRBJ2-7 TRBV20-1 CSARDHHPGETYEQYF TGCAGTGCTAGAGATCACCACCCAGGGGAGACCTACGAGCAGTACTTC
NA NA TRBJ2-7 TRBV6-2/TRBV6-3 CASSYSTGPAYEQYF TGTGCCAGCAGTTACTCCACAGGGCCTGCCTACGAGCAGTACTTC
few NA TRBJ2-7 TRBV3-1 CASSQVSNEQYF TGTGCCAGCAGCCAAGTCAGTAACGAGCAGTACTTC
NA TRBD1 TRBJ1-4 TRBV4-2 CASSQVRGQGGEKLFF TGTGCCAGCAGCCAAGTTCGCGGACAGGGGGGAGAAAAACTGTTTTTT
NA NA TRBJ2-7 TRBV6-2/TRBV6-3 CASSYSPRKDPSYEQYF TGTGCCAGCAGTTACTCCCCTAGGAAGGATCCCTCCTACGAGCAGTACTTC